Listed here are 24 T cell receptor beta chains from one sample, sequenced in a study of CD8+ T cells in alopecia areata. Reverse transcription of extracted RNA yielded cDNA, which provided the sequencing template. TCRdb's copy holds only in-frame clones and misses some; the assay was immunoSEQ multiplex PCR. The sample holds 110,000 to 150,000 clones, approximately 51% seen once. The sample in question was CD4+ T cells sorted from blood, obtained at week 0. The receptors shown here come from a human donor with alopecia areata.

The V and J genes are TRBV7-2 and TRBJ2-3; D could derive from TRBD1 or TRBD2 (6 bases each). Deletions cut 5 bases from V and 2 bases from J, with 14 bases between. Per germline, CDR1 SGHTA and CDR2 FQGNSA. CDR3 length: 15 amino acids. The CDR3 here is CASSRAAGHTDTQYF. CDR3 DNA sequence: TGTGCCAGCAGCCGCGCGGCGGGACACACAGATACGCAGTATTTT.

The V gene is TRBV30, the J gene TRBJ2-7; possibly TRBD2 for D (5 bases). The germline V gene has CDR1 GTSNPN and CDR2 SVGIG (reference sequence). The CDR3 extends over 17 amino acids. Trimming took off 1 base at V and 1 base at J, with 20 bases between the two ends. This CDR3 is CAWSGRARKERSYEQYF. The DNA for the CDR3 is TGTGCCTGGAGTGGCCGCGCACGGAAGGAGCGGTCCTACGAGCAGTACTTC. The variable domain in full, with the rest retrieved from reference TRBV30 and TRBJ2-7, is SQTIHQWPATLVQPVGSPLSLECTVEGTSNPNLYWYRQAAGRGLQLLFYSVGIGQISSEVPQNLSASRPQDRQFILSSKKLLLSDSGFYLCAWSGRARKERSYEQYFGPGTRLTVT.

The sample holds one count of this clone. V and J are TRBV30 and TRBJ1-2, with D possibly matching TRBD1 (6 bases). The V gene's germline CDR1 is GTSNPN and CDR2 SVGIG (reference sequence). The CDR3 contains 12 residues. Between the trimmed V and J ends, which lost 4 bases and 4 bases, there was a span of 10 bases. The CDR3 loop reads CAWTGGGYGYTF. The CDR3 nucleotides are TGTGCCTGGACTGGGGGCGGCTATGGCTACACCTTC.

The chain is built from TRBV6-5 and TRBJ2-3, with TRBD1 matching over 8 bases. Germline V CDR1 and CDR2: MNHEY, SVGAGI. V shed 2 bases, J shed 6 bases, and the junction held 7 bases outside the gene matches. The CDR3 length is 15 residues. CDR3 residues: CASSYTTDRGDTQYF. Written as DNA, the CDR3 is TGTGCCAGCAGTTACACCACCGACAGGGGTGATACGCAGTATTTT.

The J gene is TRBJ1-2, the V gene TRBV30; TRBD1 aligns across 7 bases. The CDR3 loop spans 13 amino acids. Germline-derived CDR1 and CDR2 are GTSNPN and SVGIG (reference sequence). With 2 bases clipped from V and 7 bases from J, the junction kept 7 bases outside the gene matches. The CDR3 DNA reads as TGTGCCTGGAGTTACAGGGGAGAGGTTGGCTACACCTTC. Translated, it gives CAWSYRGEVGYTF. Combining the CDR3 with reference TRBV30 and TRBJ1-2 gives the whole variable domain SQTIHQWPATLVQPVGSPLSLECTVEGTSNPNLYWYRQAAGRGLQLLFYSVGIGQISSEVPQNLSASRPQDRQFILSSKKLLLSDSGFYLCAWSYRGEVGYTFGSGTRLTVV.

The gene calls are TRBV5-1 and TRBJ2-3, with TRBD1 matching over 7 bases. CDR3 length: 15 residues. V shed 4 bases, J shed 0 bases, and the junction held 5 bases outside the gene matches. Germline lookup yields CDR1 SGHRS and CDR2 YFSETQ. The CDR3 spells CASSPWTGSTDTQYF. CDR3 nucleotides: TGCGCCAGCAGCCCGTGGACAGGTAGCACAGATACGCAGTATTTT.

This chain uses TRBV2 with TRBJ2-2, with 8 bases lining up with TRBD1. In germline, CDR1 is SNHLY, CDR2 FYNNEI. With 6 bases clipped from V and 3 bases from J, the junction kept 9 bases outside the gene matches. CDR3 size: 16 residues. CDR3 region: CASSGQGRVYTGELFF. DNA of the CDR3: TGTGCCAGCAGCGGACAGGGAAGGGTCTACACCGGGGAGCTGTTTTTT.

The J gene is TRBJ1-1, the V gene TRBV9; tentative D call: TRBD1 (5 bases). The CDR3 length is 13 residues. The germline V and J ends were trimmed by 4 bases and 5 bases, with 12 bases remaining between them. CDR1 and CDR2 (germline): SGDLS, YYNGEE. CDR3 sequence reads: CASSQQEGTEAFF. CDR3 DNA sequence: TGTGCCAGCAGCCAACAGGAGGGGACTGAAGCTTTCTTT.

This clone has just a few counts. The CDR3 nucleotides read TGTGCCTGGAGGGGAACAGGGGGCCCCACTAACTATGGCTACACCTTC. It specifies CAWRGTGGPTNYGYTF. The chain recombines TRBV30 with TRBJ1-2; TRBD1 matches at 9 bases. Trimming cost V 3 bases and J 0 bases; bases outside gene matches: 8. Germline V gene data show CDR1 as GTSNPN and CDR2 as SVGIG (reference sequence). The CDR3 totals 16 residues.

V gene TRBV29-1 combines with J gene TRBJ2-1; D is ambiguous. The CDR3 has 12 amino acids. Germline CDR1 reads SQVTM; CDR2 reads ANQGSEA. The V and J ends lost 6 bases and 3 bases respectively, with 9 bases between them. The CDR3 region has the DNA TGCAGCGTGGGCGAGAACTACAATGAGCAGTTCTTC. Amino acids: CSVGENYNEQFF.

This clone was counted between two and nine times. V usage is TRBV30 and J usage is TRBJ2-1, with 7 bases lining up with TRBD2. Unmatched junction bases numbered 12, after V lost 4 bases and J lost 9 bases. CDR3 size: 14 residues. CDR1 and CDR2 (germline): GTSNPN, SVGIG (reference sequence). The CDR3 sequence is CAWNKLASSSEQFF. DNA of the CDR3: TGTGCCTGGAATAAACTAGCGTCCTCCAGTGAGCAGTTCTTC. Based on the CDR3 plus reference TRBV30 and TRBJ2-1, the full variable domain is SQTIHQWPATLVQPVGSPLSLECTVEGTSNPNLYWYRQAAGRGLQLLFYSVGIGQISSEVPQNLSASRPQDRQFILSSKKLLLSDSGFYLCAWNKLASSSEQFFGPGTRLTVL.

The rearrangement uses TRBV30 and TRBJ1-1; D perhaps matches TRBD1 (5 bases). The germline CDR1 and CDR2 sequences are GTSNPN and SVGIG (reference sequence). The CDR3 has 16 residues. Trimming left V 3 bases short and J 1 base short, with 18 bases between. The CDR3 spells CAWSPFGGSGNTEAFF. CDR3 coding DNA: TGTGCCTGGAGCCCCTTCGGGGGGTCCGGGAACACTGAAGCTTTCTTT.

As DNA, the CDR3 is TGTGCCAGCAGCCTTGGCGGCGGGAGAGGGGTCCCGCGGACCCAGTACTTC. Protein product: CASSLGGGRGVPRTQYF. This sequence joins TRBV13 and TRBJ2-5, with 7 bases that match TRBD2. The ends lost 5 bases at V and 7 bases at J; junction bases unmatched: 19. Germline CDR1 reads PRHDT; CDR2 reads FYEKMQ (reference sequence). The CDR3 runs to 17 residues.

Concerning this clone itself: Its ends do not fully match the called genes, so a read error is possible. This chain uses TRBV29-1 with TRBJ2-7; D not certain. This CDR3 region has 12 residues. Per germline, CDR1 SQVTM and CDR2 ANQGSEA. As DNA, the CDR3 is TGTATCCCGCGGCCTCGCTCCTACGAGCAGTACTTC. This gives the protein CIPRPRSYEQYF.

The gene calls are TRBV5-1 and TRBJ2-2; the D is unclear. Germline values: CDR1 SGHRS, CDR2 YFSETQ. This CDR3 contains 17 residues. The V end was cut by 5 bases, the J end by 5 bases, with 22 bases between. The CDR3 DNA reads TGCGCCAGCAGTTCAGGTCCACAATCTAACCCAACCGGGGAGCTGTTTTTT. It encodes CASSSGPQSNPTGELFF.

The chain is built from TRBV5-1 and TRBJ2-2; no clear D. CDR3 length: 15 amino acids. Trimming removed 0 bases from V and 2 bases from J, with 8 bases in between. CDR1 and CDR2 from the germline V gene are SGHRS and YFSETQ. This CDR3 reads CASSLVTVNTGELFF. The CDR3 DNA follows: TGCGCCAGCAGCTTGGTTACAGTCAACACCGGGGAGCTGTTTTTT.

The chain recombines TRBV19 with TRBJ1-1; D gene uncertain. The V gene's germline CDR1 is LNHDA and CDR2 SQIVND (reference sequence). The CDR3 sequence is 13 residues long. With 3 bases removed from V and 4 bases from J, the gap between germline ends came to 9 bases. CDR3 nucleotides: TGTGCCAGTAGTATTCCCCGGGGCACTGAAGCTTTCTTT. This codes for CASSIPRGTEAFF.

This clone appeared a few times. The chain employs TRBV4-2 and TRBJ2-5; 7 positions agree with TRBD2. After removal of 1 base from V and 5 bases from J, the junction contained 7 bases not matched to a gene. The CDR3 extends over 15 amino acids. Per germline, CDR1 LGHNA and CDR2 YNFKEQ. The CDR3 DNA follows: TGTGCCAGCAGCCAAGTCAGCGGGGTGGGGGAGACCCAGTACTTC. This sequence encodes CASSQVSGVGETQYF.

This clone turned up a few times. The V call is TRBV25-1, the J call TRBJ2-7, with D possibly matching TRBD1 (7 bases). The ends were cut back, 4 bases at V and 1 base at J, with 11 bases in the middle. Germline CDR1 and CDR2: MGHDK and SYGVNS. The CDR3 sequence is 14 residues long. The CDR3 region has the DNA TGTGCCAGCAGTGGCGGGACAGCGTCCTACGAGCAGTACTTC. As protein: CASSGGTASYEQYF.

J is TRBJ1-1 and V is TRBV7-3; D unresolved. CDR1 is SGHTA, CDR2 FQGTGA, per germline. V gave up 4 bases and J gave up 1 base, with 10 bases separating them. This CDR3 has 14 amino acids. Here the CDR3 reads CASSSQPGNTEAFF. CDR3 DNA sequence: TGTGCCAGCAGCTCACAACCTGGGAACACTGAAGCTTTCTTT.

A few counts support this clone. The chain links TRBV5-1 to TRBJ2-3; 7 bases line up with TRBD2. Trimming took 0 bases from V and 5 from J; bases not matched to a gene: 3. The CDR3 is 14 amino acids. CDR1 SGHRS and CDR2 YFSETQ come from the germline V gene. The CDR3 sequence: CASSLGTRGDTQYF. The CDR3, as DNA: TGCGCCAGCAGCTTGGGGACTAGGGGAGATACGCAGTATTTT.

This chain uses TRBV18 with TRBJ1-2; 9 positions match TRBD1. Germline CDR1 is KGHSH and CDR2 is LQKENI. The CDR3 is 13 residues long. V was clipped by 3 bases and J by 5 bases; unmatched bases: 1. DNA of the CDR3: TGTGCCAGCTCACCCGGGACAGGGTATGGCTACACCTTC. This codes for CASSPGTGYGYTF.

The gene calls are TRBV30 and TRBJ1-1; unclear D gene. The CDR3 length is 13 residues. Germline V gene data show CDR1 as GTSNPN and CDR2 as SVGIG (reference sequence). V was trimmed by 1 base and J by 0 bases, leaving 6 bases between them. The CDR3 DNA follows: TGTGCCTGGAGTGCGGATATGAACACTGAAGCTTTCTTT. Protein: CAWSADMNTEAFF.

CDR3 in amino acids: CSVDFRVETQYF. In nucleotides, the CDR3 is TGCAGCGTTGATTTTAGGGTAGAGACCCAGTACTTC. This chain uses TRBV29-1 with TRBJ2-5; D not certain. The CDR3 has 12 amino acids. Germline values: CDR1 SQVTM, CDR2 ANQGSEA. The V and J ends lost 3 bases and 4 bases respectively, with 9 bases between them.